The 15 T cell receptor beta chains below come from one sample, sequenced in a study of regulatory T cells in long-lasting Graves disease. According to the study, TCR beta libraries were built with iRepertoire HTBI primers and CDR3-region Arm-PCR. One entry per CDR3 protein, called by TCRdb with MiXCR from the multiplex PCR reads. The data contain around 400,000 distinct CDR3 sequences, 15% of them singletons. Time point denoted: newly diagnosed GD, antithyroid drugs for less than 3 months. From PBMCs, RNA was extracted and then used to make the TCR library. These records were also assigned to another study, of T cells in Graves' hyperthyroidism and ophthalmopathy.

The sample was peripheral blood mononuclear cells (PBMCs), taken at new diagnosis, from a patient treated with antithyroid drugs. The receptors come from a woman aged 40 to 50 with Graves disease.

This clonotype has at least ten counts. The rearrangement links TRBV11-3 to TRBJ2-1, with TRBD2 matching 14 bases. Germline CDR1 reads SGHNT; CDR2 reads YENEEA. V gave up 4 bases and J gave up 3 bases; unmatched junction bases: 5. This CDR3 has 17 amino acids. The CDR3 reads CASSSGTSGRDYNEQFF. Written as DNA, the CDR3 is TGTGCCAGCAGCTCGGGGACTAGCGGGAGAGACTACAATGAGCAGTTCTTC. The full variable domain, in which reference TRBV11-3 and TRBJ2-1 provide the parts outside the CDR3, is EAGVVQSPRYKIIEKKQPVAFWCNPISGHNTLYWYLQNLGQGPELLIRYENEEAVDDSQLPKDRFSAERLKGVDSTLKIQPAELGDSAVYLCASSSGTSGRDYNEQFFGPGTRLTVL.

This clonotype was found many times. The chain is built from TRBV20-1 and TRBJ2-5; D is ambiguous. The CDR3 runs 15 residues. CDR1 and CDR2 from the germline V gene are DFQATT and SNEGSKA (reference sequence). Trimming removed 0 bases at V and 1 base at J, with 12 bases between. The CDR3 loop is CSARDPATVQETQYF. CDR3 nucleotides: TGCAGTGCTAGAGATCCAGCGACTGTCCAAGAGACCCAGTACTTC.

This chain links TRBV20-1 with TRBJ1-5, with D perhaps matching TRBD1 (6 bases). Germline V lookup: CDR1 DFQATT, CDR2 SNEGSKA (reference sequence). Between the trimmed V and J ends, which lost 3 bases and 4 bases, there was a span of 16 bases. There are 15 residues in the CDR3. The CDR3 bases are TGCAGTGCTAGGGAAACAGGGTCCTTTAATCAGCCCCAGCATTTT. Translating gives CSARETGSFNQPQHF.

This clonotype was seen a few times. This chain connects TRBV15 to TRBJ1-6; D is possibly TRBD1 (5 bases). Germline CDR1 is LNHNV and CDR2 is YYDKDF (reference sequence). CDR3 length equals 15 residues. V lost 0 bases and J lost 9, with 12 bases in between. The CDR3 nucleotides are TGTGCCACCAGCAGAGACAGGGAGTGGAGTTCACCCCTCCACTTT. Amino acids: CATSRDREWSSPLHF.

This clonotype was detected ten times or more. This rearrangement joins TRBV20-1 to TRBJ2-3; D may be TRBD2 (6 bases). Per the germline V gene, CDR1 is DFQATT and CDR2 is SNEGSKA (reference sequence). This CDR3 has 15 amino acids. Trimming took off 4 bases at V and 6 bases at J, with 20 bases between the two ends. This chain's CDR3 is CSATQGGLFLDTQYF. The CDR3 DNA reads as TGCAGTGCTACCCAGGGAGGTCTGTTCCTGGATACGCAGTATTTT.

The table lists this clonotype with many counts. The chain has TRBV6-1 and TRBJ2-7; D uncertain. Germline V gives CDR1 MNHNS, CDR2 SASEGT. The CDR3 spans 15 residues. Trimming removed 8 bases at V and 0 bases at J, with 17 bases between. The CDR3 sequence: CASGVLASSSYEQYF. The DNA for the CDR3 is TGTGCCAGCGGGGTTCTGGCGTCAAGCTCCTACGAGCAGTACTTC.

The table lists this clonotype with a count of one. The CDR3 bases are TGTGCCAGCATCCTTAGCACAGATACGCAGTATTTT. Protein: CASILSTDTQYF. The V gene is TRBV2, the J gene TRBJ2-3; D call uncertain. The CDR3 has 12 residues. Trimming removed 7 bases at V and 0 bases at J, with 5 bases between. Per the germline V gene, CDR1 is SNHLY and CDR2 is FYNNEI.

Concerning this clonotype: The final CDR3 position lacks the conserved phenylalanine or tryptophan, pointing to a likely read error. V usage is TRBV28 and J usage is TRBJ2-5; 15 positions match TRBD2. This CDR3 contains 17 residues. Losses at the gene ends were 4 bases for V and 3 bases for J; bases not matched to a gene: 6. Per the germline V gene, CDR1 is MDHEN and CDR2 is SYDVKM. DNA of the CDR3: TGTGCCAGCAGTTGGGGACTAGCGGGAGGTGGGGAAGAGACCCAGTACCTC. Its protein is CASSWGLAGGGEETQYL.

The chain is built from TRBV30 and TRBJ2-3, with D perhaps assigned TRBD1 or TRBD2 (6 bases each). The germline V gene encodes CDR1 GTSNPN and CDR2 SVGIG (reference sequence). This CDR3 has 15 amino acids. Trimming took off 7 bases at V and 2 bases at J, with 19 bases between the two ends. CDR3 sequence reads: CASCAGHLNTDTQYF. Written as DNA, the CDR3 is TGTGCCTCCTGTGCGGGACACCTAAACACAGATACGCAGTATTTT.

This clonotype was seen many times. In DNA form, the CDR3 reads TGTGCCAGCAGCTTCGCGGGGTATGAGCAGTTCTTC. Protein product: CASSFAGYEQFF. The rearrangement uses TRBV7-8 and TRBJ2-1; TRBD2 might be the D (6 bases). The CDR3 loop spans 12 amino acids. Germline V lookup: CDR1 SGHVS, CDR2 FQNEAQ. V dropped 3 bases and J dropped 8 bases, with 8 bases sitting between them.

This clonotype was recorded many times. In DNA, the CDR3 is TGTGCCAGCAGCTCCACGAATGCGATCGAGCTGTTTTTT. This translates into CASSSTNAIELFF. The J gene is TRBJ2-2, the V gene TRBV11-3; the D is unclear. CDR3 size: 13 residues. Looked up from germline, CDR1 is SGHNT and CDR2 is YENEEA. The V end lost 4 bases, the J end lost 11 bases, and 14 bases lay between the germline ends.

This clonotype was seen at least ten times. The chain uses TRBV20-1 and TRBJ2-1; D is uncertain. The CDR3 is 15 amino acids. The germline CDR1 and CDR2 sequences are DFQATT and SNEGSKA (reference sequence). V was cut by 8 bases and J by 8 bases, with 25 bases left in between. CDR3 protein: CSTTRPSGARDEQFF. The CDR3 DNA is TGCAGTACCACCAGGCCCTCCGGAGCTAGGGATGAGCAGTTCTTC.

This clonotype was found many times. V and J are TRBV27 and TRBJ2-1, with a possible D match to TRBD1 (5 bases). This CDR3 is built from 13 residues. V dropped 2 bases and J dropped 10 bases, with 12 bases sitting between them. Germline lookup yields CDR1 MNHEY and CDR2 SMNVEV (reference sequence). The CDR3 DNA reads TGTGCCAGCAGTTTAAGCGTGGGGCGGGAGCAGTTCTTC. It encodes CASSLSVGREQFF.

The chain is built from TRBV5-1 and TRBJ2-7, with 13 bases fitting TRBD2. Germline V CDR1 and CDR2: SGHRS, YFSETQ. Unmatched junction bases numbered 17, after V lost 0 bases and J lost 8 bases. The CDR3 length is 19 residues. CDR3 sequence reads: CASSLGQGAETSGRNQQYF. For the CDR3, the DNA is TGCGCCAGCAGCTTGGGACAGGGGGCAGAGACTAGCGGGAGGAATCAGCAGTACTTC.

In this sample, this clonotype turned up many times. V and J are TRBV12-3 or TRBV12-4 and TRBJ2-1; 10 bases map to TRBD1. CDR3 length: 15 amino acids. V gave up 4 bases and J gave up 9 bases; unmatched junction bases: 9. CDR3 loop: CASSSQWTGGLEQFF. DNA of the CDR3: TGTGCCAGCAGTTCCCAGTGGACAGGGGGACTTGAGCAGTTCTTC.